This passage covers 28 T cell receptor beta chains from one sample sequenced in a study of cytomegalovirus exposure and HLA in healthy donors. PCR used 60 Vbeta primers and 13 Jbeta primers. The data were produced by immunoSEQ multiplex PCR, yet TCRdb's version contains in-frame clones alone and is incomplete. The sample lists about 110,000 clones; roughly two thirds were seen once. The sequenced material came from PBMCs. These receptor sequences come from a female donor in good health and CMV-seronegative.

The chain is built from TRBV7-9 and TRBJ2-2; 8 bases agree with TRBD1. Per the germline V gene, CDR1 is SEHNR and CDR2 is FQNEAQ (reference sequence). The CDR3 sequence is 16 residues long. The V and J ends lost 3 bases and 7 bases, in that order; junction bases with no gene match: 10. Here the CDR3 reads CASSFGTTGGHGELFF. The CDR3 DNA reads TGTGCCAGCAGCTTTGGTACCACAGGGGGACACGGGGAGCTGTTTTTT. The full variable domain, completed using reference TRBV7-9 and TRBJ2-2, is DTGVSQNPRHKITKRGQNVTFRCDPISEHNRLYWYRQTLGQGPEFLTYFQNEAQLEKSRLLSDRFSAERPKGSFSTLEIQRTEQGDSAMYLCASSFGTTGGHGELFFGEGSRLTVL.

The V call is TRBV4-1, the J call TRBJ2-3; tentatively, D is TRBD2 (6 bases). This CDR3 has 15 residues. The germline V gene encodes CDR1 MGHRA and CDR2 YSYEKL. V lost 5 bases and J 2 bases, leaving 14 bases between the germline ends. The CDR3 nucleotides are TGCGCCAGCAGCGGAAGCCCTAGCGCCACAGATACGCAGTATTTT. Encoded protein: CASSGSPSATDTQYF.

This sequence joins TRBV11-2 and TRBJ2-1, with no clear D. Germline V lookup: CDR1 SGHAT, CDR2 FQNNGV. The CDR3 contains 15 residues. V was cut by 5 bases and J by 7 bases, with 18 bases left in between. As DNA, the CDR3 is TGTGCCAGCAGCCGAGTGGTCCTACAGAATAATGAGCAGTTCTTC. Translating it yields CASSRVVLQNNEQFF.

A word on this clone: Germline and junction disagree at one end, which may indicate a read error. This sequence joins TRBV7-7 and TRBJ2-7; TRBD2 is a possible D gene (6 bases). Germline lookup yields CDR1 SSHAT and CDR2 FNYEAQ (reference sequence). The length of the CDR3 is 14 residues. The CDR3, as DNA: TGTGCTAGCAGCTTAGCGGTGGACTCGTACGAGCAGTACTTC. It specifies CASSLAVDSYEQYF.

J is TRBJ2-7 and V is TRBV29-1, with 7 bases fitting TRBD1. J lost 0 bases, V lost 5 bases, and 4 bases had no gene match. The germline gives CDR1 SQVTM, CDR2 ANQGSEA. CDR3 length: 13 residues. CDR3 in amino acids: CSVLGDSSYEQYF. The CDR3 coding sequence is TGCAGCGTTCTTGGGGACAGCTCCTACGAGCAGTACTTC.

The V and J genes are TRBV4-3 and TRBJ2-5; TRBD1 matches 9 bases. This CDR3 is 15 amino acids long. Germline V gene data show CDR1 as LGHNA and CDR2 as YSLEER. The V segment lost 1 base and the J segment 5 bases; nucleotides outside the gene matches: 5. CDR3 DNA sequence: TGCGCCAGCAGCCAAGCTACAGGGGGCGTGGAGACCCAGTACTTC. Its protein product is CASSQATGGVETQYF.

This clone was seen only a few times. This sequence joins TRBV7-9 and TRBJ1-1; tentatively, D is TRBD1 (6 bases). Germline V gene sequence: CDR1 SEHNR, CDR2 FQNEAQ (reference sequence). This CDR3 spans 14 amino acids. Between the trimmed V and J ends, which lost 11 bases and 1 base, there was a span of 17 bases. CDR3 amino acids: CACGPSRGNTEAFF. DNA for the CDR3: TGTGCCTGTGGACCCTCCAGGGGGAACACTGAAGCTTTCTTT.

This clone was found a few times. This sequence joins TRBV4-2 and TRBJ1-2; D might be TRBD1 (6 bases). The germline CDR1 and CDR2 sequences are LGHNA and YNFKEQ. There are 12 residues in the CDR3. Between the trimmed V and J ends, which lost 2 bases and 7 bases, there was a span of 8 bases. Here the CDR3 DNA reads TGTGCCAGCAGCCAAAACAGGGTTGGCTACACCTTC. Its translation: CASSQNRVGYTF.

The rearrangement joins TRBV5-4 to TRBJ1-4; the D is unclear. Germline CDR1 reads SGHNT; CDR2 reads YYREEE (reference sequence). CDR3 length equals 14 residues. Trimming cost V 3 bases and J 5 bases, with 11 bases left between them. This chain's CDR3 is CASSWVPGNEKLFF. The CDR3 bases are TGTGCCAGCAGCTGGGTCCCGGGGAATGAAAAACTGTTTTTT. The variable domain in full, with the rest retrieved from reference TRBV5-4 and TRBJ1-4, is ETGVTQSPTHLIKTRGQQVTLRCSSQSGHNTVSWYQQALGQGPQFIFQYYREEENGRGNFPPRFSGLQFPNYSSELNVNALELDDSALYLCASSWVPGNEKLFFGSGTQLSVL.

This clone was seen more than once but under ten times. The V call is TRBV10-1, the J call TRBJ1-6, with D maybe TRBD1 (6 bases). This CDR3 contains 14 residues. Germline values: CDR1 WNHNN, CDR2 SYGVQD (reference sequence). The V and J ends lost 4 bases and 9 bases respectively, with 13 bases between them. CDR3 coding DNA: TGCGCCAGCAGTGCAGGGGCCGACGGTTCACCCCTCCACTTT. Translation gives CASSAGADGSPLHF.

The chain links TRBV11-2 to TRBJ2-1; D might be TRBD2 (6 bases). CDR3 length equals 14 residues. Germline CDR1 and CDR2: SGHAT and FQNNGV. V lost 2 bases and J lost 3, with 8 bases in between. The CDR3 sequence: CASSLYGGYNEQFF. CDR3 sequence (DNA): TGTGCCAGCAGCTTATACGGGGGCTACAATGAGCAGTTCTTC.

CDR3 DNA: TGTGCCAGTAGTGGTGGGACAGGGCGGACCGGGGAGCTGTTTTTT. Translating it yields CASSGGTGRTGELFF. V and J are TRBV19 and TRBJ2-2; 9 nucleotides align to TRBD1. This CDR3 is 15 amino acids long. Germline CDR1 and CDR2: LNHDA and SQIVND (reference sequence). The V segment lost 5 bases and the J segment 5 bases; nucleotides outside the gene matches: 6.

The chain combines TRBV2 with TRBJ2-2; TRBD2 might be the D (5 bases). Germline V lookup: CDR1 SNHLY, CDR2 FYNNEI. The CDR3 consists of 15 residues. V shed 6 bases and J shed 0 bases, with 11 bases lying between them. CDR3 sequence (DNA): TGTGCCAGCAGAGGACTCGATTCGAACACCGGGGAGCTGTTTTTT. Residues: CASRGLDSNTGELFF.

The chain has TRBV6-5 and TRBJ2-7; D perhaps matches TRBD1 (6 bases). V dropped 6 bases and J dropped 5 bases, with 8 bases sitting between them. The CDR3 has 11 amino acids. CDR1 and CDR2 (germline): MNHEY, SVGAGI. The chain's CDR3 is CASRQGNEQYF. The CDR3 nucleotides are TGTGCCAGCAGACAGGGAAACGAGCAGTACTTC.

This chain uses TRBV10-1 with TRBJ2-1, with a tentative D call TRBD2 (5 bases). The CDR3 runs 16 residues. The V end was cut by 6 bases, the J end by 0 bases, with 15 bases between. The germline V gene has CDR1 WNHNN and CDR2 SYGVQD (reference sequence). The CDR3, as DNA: TGCGCCAGCAGCACAACGCGGGCGAGCTCCTACAATGAGCAGTTCTTC. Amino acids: CASSTTRASSYNEQFF.

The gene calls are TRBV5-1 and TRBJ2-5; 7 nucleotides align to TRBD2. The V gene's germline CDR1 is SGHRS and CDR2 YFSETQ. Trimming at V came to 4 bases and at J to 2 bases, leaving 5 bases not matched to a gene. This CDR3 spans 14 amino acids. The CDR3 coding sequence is TGCGCCAGCAGCGTAGGAGCGGGACAAGAGACCCAGTACTTC. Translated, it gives CASSVGAGQETQYF.

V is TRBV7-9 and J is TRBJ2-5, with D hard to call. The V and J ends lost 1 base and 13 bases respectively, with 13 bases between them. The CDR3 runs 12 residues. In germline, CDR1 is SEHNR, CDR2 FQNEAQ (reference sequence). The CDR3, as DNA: TGTGCCAGCAGCTTAGGGAATGGAGATGGGTACTTC. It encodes CASSLGNGDGYF.

The CDR3 reads CASRLQGSGETQYF. The CDR3 DNA reads TGTGCCAGCAGACTACAGGGTTCCGGGGAGACCCAGTACTTC. This sequence joins TRBV2 and TRBJ2-5, with a weak D call TRBD1 (6 bases). This CDR3 region has 14 residues. The germline CDR1 and CDR2 sequences are SNHLY and FYNNEI. V was pared by 6 bases and J by 5 bases, with 16 bases between. Full variable domain (rest looked up from reference TRBV2 and TRBJ2-5): EPEVTQTPSHQVTQMGQEVILRCVPISNHLYFYWYRQILGQKVEFLVSFYNNEISEKSEIFDDQFSVERPDGSNFTLKIRSTKLEDSAMYFCASRLQGSGETQYFGPGTRLLVL.

In nucleotides, the CDR3 is TGCGCCAGCAGCTTGAGGGGGGGTACTCGAACCTACGAGCAGTACTTC. It yields the protein CASSLRGGTRTYEQYF. The chain employs TRBV5-1 and TRBJ2-7; possible D gene TRBD2, 7 bases. Germline V gene sequence: CDR1 SGHRS, CDR2 YFSETQ. Trimming removed 1 base from V and 2 bases from J, with 16 bases in between. The CDR3 totals 16 residues.

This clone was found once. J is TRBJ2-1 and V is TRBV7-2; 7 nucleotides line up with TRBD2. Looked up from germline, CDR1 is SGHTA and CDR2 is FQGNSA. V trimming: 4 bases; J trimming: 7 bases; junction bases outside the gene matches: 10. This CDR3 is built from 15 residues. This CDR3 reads CASSSSGGSQNEQFF. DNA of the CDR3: TGTGCCAGCAGCTCCTCCGGCGGGAGCCAAAATGAGCAGTTCTTC.

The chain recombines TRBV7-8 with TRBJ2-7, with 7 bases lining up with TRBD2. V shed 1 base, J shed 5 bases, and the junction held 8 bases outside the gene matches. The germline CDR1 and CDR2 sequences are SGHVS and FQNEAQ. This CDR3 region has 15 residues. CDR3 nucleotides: TGTGCCAGCAGCTTAGGTATCGGGAGGCGCGACGAGCAGTACTTC. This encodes CASSLGIGRRDEQYF.

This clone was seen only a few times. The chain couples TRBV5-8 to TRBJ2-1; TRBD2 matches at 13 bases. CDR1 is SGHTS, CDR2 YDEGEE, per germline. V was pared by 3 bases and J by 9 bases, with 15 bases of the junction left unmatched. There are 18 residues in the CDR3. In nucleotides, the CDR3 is TGTGCCAGCAGCTCCTTAGTCCAGACTAGCGGGAGGTTCGGTGAGCAGTTCTTC. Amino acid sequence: CASSSLVQTSGRFGEQFF.

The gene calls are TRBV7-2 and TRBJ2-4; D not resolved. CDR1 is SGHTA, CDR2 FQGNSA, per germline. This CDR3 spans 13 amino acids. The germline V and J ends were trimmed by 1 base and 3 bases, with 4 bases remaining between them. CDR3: CASSLVVKNIQYF. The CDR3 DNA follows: TGTGCCAGCAGCTTAGTAGTCAAAAACATTCAGTACTTC.

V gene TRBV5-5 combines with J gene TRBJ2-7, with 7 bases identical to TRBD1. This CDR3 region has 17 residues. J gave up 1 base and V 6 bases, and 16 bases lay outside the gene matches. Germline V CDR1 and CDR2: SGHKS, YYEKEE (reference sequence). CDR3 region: CASTPVGQIPLSYEQYF. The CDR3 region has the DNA TGTGCCAGCACCCCTGTGGGACAGATACCTCTTTCCTACGAGCAGTACTTC.

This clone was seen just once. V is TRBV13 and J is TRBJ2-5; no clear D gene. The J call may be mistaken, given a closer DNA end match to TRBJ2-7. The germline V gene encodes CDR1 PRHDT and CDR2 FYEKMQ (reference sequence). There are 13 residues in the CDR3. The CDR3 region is CASSLEAGNEQYF. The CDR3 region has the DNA TGTGCCAGCAGCTTAGAGGCAGGAAACGAGCAGTACTTC.

The CDR3 nucleotides read TGTGCCACCGGAGCCAGCGGGAGAGGCACCGGGGAGCTGTTTTTT. It specifies CATGASGRGTGELFF. The chain combines TRBV28 with TRBJ2-2; 8 bases line up with TRBD2. The V gene's germline CDR1 is MDHEN and CDR2 SYDVKM. Germline trimming cut 10 bases from V and 4 bases from J; bases unmatched to any gene: 11. This CDR3 region has 15 residues.

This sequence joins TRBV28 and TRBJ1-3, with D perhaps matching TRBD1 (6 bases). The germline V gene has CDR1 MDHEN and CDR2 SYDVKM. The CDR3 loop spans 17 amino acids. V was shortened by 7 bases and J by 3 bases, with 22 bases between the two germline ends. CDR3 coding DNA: TGTGCCAGCAAGGGTCCGGGGAGGGGGACGTTTGGAAACACCATATATTTT. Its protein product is CASKGPGRGTFGNTIYF.

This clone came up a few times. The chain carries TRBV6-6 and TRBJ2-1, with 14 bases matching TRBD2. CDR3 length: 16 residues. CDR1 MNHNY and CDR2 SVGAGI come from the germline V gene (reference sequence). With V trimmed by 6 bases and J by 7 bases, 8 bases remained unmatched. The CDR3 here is CASSSAGTSGRNEQFF. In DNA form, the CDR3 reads TGTGCCAGCAGCTCCGCCGGGACTAGCGGGAGAAATGAGCAGTTCTTC.